The 29 T cell receptor beta chains below were found in one sample sequenced in a study of a mutant IDH1 vaccine in newly diagnosed glioma. Time point defined: week 5, during vaccination. Topical imiquimod accompanied each vaccine dose, which consisted of 300 ug of mutant IDH1 20-mer peptide. The method was immunoSEQ multiplex PCR; TCRdb's version includes in-frame clones alone and lacks a portion of them. The sample yields tens of thousands of clones, approximately 79% seen once. Their antigens remain unidentified. The sequenced sample was PBMCs, obtained from a glioma patient whose treatment included an IDH1 peptide vaccine. These receptors all stem from a woman between 18 and 29 years old with glioma. Some clones in this sample may be carry-over from other donors' samples.

The V call is TRBV7-3, the J call TRBJ2-7; D gene ambiguous. Germline CDR1 reads SGHTA; CDR2 reads FQGTGA. This CDR3 region has 13 residues. The V end was cut by 5 bases, the J end by 3 bases, with 11 bases between. CDR3 sequence (DNA): TGTGCCAGCAGCCCCTCGACCCGCTACGAGCAGTACTTC. Amino acids: CASSPSTRYEQYF.

The chain has TRBV29-1 and TRBJ2-2, with a possible D match to TRBD1 (6 bases). Germline V gives CDR1 SQVTM, CDR2 ANQGSEA. The CDR3 sequence is 12 residues long. The ends were cut back, 4 bases at V and 4 bases at J, with 7 bases in the middle. Here the CDR3 reads CSVADSTGELFF. CDR3 nucleotide sequence: TGCAGCGTTGCGGACAGCACCGGGGAGCTGTTTTTT.

The CDR3 loop is CASSFSDYNEQFF. The CDR3 DNA reads as TGTGCCAGCAGCTTTTCGGACTACAATGAGCAGTTCTTC. The chain joins TRBV7-6 to TRBJ2-1; D unresolved. This CDR3 has 13 residues. Germline V lookup: CDR1 SGHVS, CDR2 FNYEAQ. V was shortened by 3 bases and J by 3 bases, with 6 bases between the two germline ends.

The genes are TRBV5-1 and TRBJ1-2; 7 bases map to TRBD1. V lost 7 bases and J lost 0; bases outside the gene matches: 6. Germline CDR1 SGHRS, CDR2 YFSETQ. CDR3 length equals 14 residues. The CDR3 coding sequence is TGCGCCAGCGGCAACAGGGGATCTAACTATGGCTACACCTTC. Its protein is CASGNRGSNYGYTF. The variable domain in full, with the rest retrieved from reference TRBV5-1 and TRBJ1-2, is KAGVTQTPRYLIKTRGQQVTLSCSPISGHRSVSWYQQTPGQGLQFLFEYFSETQRNKGNFPGRFSGRQFSNSRSEMNVSTLELGDSALYLCASGNRGSNYGYTFGSGTRLTVV.

Only one count was recorded for this clone. The V gene is TRBV27, the J gene TRBJ1-1; D uncertain. V dropped 3 bases and J dropped 4 bases, with 9 bases sitting between them. The CDR3 is made up of 13 amino acids. The germline CDR1 and CDR2 sequences are MNHEY and SMNVEV (reference sequence). CDR3 residues: CASSFDPGTEAFF. The CDR3 region has the DNA TGTGCCAGCAGTTTTGACCCCGGCACTGAAGCTTTCTTT.

V gene TRBV5-4 combines with J gene TRBJ2-7; 10 nucleotides agree with TRBD1. Trimming took 3 bases from V and 7 from J; bases not matched to a gene: 1. Looked up from germline, CDR1 is SGHNT and CDR2 is YYREEE (reference sequence). CDR3 size: 12 residues. CDR3 region: CASSWGQGEQYF. The CDR3 coding sequence is TGTGCCAGCAGCTGGGGACAGGGGGAGCAGTACTTC.

In this sample, this clone turned up a few times. The chain employs TRBV18 and TRBJ2-5, with 8 bases that match TRBD2. Germline loops: CDR1 KGHSH, CDR2 LQKENI. V lost 3 bases and J lost 5; bases outside the gene matches: 8. This CDR3 is built from 15 residues. The CDR3 nucleotides read TGTGCCAGCTCACCGGTAGCGGGAAGGCCGGAGACCCAGTACTTC. This codes for CASSPVAGRPETQYF.

V gene TRBV6-6 combines with J gene TRBJ2-5; 8 bases are shared with TRBD2. The CDR3 length is 16 residues. Germline V gene data show CDR1 as MNHNY and CDR2 as SVGAGI (reference sequence). V trimming: 6 bases; J trimming: 11 bases; junction bases outside the gene matches: 20. CDR3 in DNA: TGTGCCAGCAGCTACAACGAGCGGGTCGCGGGGGGAGAGCAGTACTTC. This translates into CASSYNERVAGGEQYF.

The rearrangement links TRBV6-1 to TRBJ2-1, with 10 bases that match TRBD1. Trimming at V came to 4 bases and at J to 8 bases, leaving 8 bases not matched to a gene. This CDR3 comprises 15 residues. Per the germline V gene, CDR1 is MNHNS and CDR2 is SASEGT. CDR3 loop: CASSGQGAVGDEQFF. CDR3 DNA sequence: TGTGCCAGCAGTGGACAGGGGGCTGTTGGGGATGAGCAGTTCTTC.

The chain couples TRBV30 to TRBJ2-5; TRBD2 is a possible D gene (6 bases). CDR1 is GTSNPN and CDR2 is SVGIG in the germline V gene (reference sequence). Trimming stripped 3 bases from V and 4 bases from J, with 21 bases between. This CDR3 contains 16 residues. CDR3 amino acids: CAWRGTGGGGRETQYF. The CDR3, as DNA: TGTGCCTGGAGGGGAACTGGGGGAGGCGGACGAGAGACCCAGTACTTC.

The V and J genes are TRBV5-4 and TRBJ2-5; TRBD2 is a possible D gene (5 bases). The CDR3 is made up of 14 amino acids. CDR1 and CDR2 from the germline V gene are SGHNT and YYREEE (reference sequence). Trimming pared 4 bases from V and 3 bases from J, leaving 13 bases between. In DNA form, the CDR3 reads TGTGCCAGCAGCCAACAGACTAATAAAGAGACCCAGTACTTC. Amino acids: CASSQQTNKETQYF.

V is TRBV10-3 and J is TRBJ2-7; D might be TRBD1 or TRBD2, each matching 5 bases. V was cut by 0 bases and J by 6 bases, with 9 bases left in between. This CDR3 spans 13 amino acids. Per germline, CDR1 ENHRY and CDR2 SYGVKD. The CDR3 reads CAISESRGVEQYF. The CDR3, as DNA: TGTGCCATCAGTGAGTCGAGGGGAGTCGAGCAGTACTTC.

The chain is built from TRBV4-3 and TRBJ2-1; D is undetermined. Trimming took 0 bases from V and 11 from J, leaving 11 bases between them. The CDR3 length is 13 residues. Germline V gene sequence: CDR1 LGHNA, CDR2 YSLEER. The CDR3: CASSQDSWGKQFF. The CDR3 region has the DNA TGCGCCAGCAGCCAAGATTCGTGGGGTAAGCAGTTCTTC.

CDR3 DNA sequence: TGTGCCAGTAGTATGGGGCTAGCGTACTCCTACGAGCAGTACTTC. Encoded protein: CASSMGLAYSYEQYF. The gene calls are TRBV19 and TRBJ2-7; weak D call: TRBD2 (6 bases). The CDR3 has 15 amino acids. Germline V gene sequence: CDR1 LNHDA, CDR2 SQIVND (reference sequence). V gave up 3 bases and J gave up 0 bases, with 12 bases separating them.

This chain connects TRBV20-1 to TRBJ1-2, with D perhaps matching TRBD1 (5 bases). The CDR3 length is 10 residues. The germline V gene has CDR1 DFQATT and CDR2 SNEGSKA (reference sequence). Trimming shortened V by 4 bases and J by 14 bases, and 14 bases separated the two germline ends. The CDR3 here is CSAMTALRTF. The CDR3 bases are TGCAGTGCTATGACAGCCCTCCGGACCTTC.

V usage is TRBV29-1 and J usage is TRBJ2-7; no definite D call. Between the trimmed V and J ends, which lost 7 bases and 0 bases, there was a span of 10 bases. This CDR3 comprises 12 residues. Looked up from germline, CDR1 is SQVTM and CDR2 is ANQGSEA. The CDR3 here is CSATTDSYEQYF. CDR3 DNA: TGCAGCGCAACGACGGACTCCTACGAGCAGTACTTC.

The V gene is TRBV5-4, the J gene TRBJ2-2, with 9 bases matching TRBD2. Trimming cost V 3 bases and J 7 bases; bases outside gene matches: 10. Looked up from germline, CDR1 is SGHNT and CDR2 is YYREEE (reference sequence). This CDR3 region has 16 residues. CDR3 nucleotide sequence: TGTGCCAGCAGCTCCCTAGCGGGGCGAGCGGGCGGGGAGCTGTTTTTT. As protein: CASSSLAGRAGGELFF.

Only one count was recorded for this clone. V is TRBV14 and J is TRBJ2-1; the D gene could be TRBD1 or TRBD2 (5 bases each). Germline values: CDR1 SGHDN, CDR2 FVKESK. V lost 4 bases to trimming and J lost 11 bases, with 27 bases between them. The CDR3 runs to 17 residues. The CDR3 DNA reads TGTGCCAGCAGCCTCACCGGGGCGCTTAAATCTACAATGAAGCAGTTCTTC. Protein: CASSLTGALKSTMKQFF.

CDR3 nucleotide sequence: TGTGCCAGTAGTACGACCGGGACAGGGTCCTACGAGCAGTACTTC. It codes for CASSTTGTGSYEQYF. The genes are TRBV19 and TRBJ2-7, with 9 positions matching TRBD1. The CDR3 has 15 amino acids. Trimming cost V 4 bases and J 1 base; bases outside gene matches: 5. Looked up from germline, CDR1 is LNHDA and CDR2 is SQIVND (reference sequence).

The chain is built from TRBV6-6 and TRBJ2-7; 8 bases are a match to TRBD2. The germline V gene has CDR1 MNHNY and CDR2 SVGAGI (reference sequence). The CDR3 extends over 13 amino acids. J was trimmed by 3 bases and V by 4 bases; bases with no gene match: 2. In DNA, the CDR3 is TGTGCCAGCAGTTTAAGCGGGAGCTACGAGCAGTACTTC. Amino acids: CASSLSGSYEQYF.

The V gene is TRBV19, the J gene TRBJ1-5; 8 bases are shared with TRBD1. Germline CDR1 and CDR2: LNHDA and SQIVND (reference sequence). The ends lost 7 bases at V and 7 bases at J; junction bases unmatched: 12. This CDR3 comprises 15 residues. CDR3 in amino acids: CASIPDRAANQPQHF. The CDR3 nucleotides are TGTGCCAGTATCCCGGACAGGGCGGCTAACCAGCCCCAGCATTTT.

This chain uses TRBV10-3 with TRBJ1-4; D is undetermined. Looked up from germline, CDR1 is ENHRY and CDR2 is SYGVKD. This CDR3 has 15 residues. Trimming stripped 0 bases from V and 7 bases from J, with 12 bases between. CDR3 sequence reads: CAISESEGKGEKLFF. In DNA, the CDR3 is TGTGCCATCAGTGAGTCAGAAGGGAAGGGTGAAAAACTGTTTTTT.

The V gene is TRBV6-5, the J gene TRBJ2-7; TRBD2 aligns across 8 bases. CDR1 and CDR2 (germline): MNHEY, SVGAGI. This CDR3 has 13 residues. Here the CDR3 DNA reads TGTGCTACCACCGGGACTAGTCGATACGAGCAGTACTTC. Translation gives CATTGTSRYEQYF.

CDR3 DNA: TGTGCCATCAGCGAAGATAGGGGGCGAGTTGGCCAGCCCCAGCATTTT. It specifies CAISEDRGRVGQPQHF. The V gene is TRBV10-3, the J gene TRBJ1-5, with 7 bases lining up with TRBD1. Trimming cost V 6 bases and J 7 bases; bases outside gene matches: 15. The CDR3 is 16 residues long. Germline CDR1 is ENHRY and CDR2 is SYGVKD.

The chain is built from TRBV6-1 and TRBJ2-7; TRBD1 aligns across 7 bases. With 3 bases clipped from V and 1 base from J, the junction kept 6 bases outside the gene matches. This CDR3 is built from 15 residues. From germline, CDR1 is MNHNS and CDR2 SASEGT. CDR3 sequence reads: CASSDLKGASYEQYF. DNA of the CDR3: TGTGCCAGCAGTGACCTCAAGGGGGCTTCCTACGAGCAGTACTTC.

This clone was counted only a few times. This chain uses TRBV19 with TRBJ1-6, with D perhaps TRBD1 (5 bases). Germline loops: CDR1 LNHDA, CDR2 SQIVND (reference sequence). V was clipped by 7 bases and J by 8 bases, with 6 bases between them. The CDR3 covers 11 residues. Here the CDR3 reads CASTRDSPLHF. As DNA, the CDR3 is TGTGCCAGTACCAGGGATTCACCCCTCCACTTT.

The chain couples TRBV4-2 to TRBJ1-1, with 10 bases fitting TRBD1. Looked up from germline, CDR1 is LGHNA and CDR2 is YNFKEQ. This CDR3 has 17 residues. J lost 4 bases, V lost 0 bases, and 8 bases had no gene match. The CDR3 reads CASSQDPDRGQGTEAFF. The DNA of the CDR3 is TGTGCCAGCAGCCAAGATCCCGACAGGGGGCAGGGCACTGAAGCTTTCTTT.

This chain joins TRBV27 and TRBJ1-2, with TRBD1 matching over 9 bases. The CDR3 contains 14 residues. With 5 bases clipped from V and 8 bases from J, the junction kept 9 bases outside the gene matches. Looked up from germline, CDR1 is MNHEY and CDR2 is SMNVEV (reference sequence). CDR3 protein: CASSPPGQGYGYTF. As DNA, the CDR3 is TGTGCCAGCAGTCCCCCGGGACAGGGTTACGGCTACACCTTC.

The CDR3 region has the DNA TGTGCCAGCAAAGCAGTACCCTACGAGCAGTACTTC. It specifies CASKAVPYEQYF. The chain recombines TRBV6-6 with TRBJ2-7; D uncertain. The germline V and J ends were trimmed by 7 bases and 2 bases, with 9 bases remaining between them. Germline lookup yields CDR1 MNHNY and CDR2 SVGAGI (reference sequence). The CDR3 runs to 12 residues.